The clone carrying this T cell receptor (beta chain) was found a few times. Its antigen is currently unknown. The sample originates from a study of identical twins. Whole-study results and caveats: There were fewer insertions in abundant cord blood beta clonotypes, but memory repertoires showed no such pattern.

TCRdb re-derived calls from the 5' RACE reads in MiXCR, one entry per CDR3 protein. The table includes about 470,000 distinct CDR3 sequences, less than 25% detected once. Germline values: CDR1 MNHNS, CDR2 SASEGT. The CDR3 is 17 residues long. Germline trimming cut 7 bases from V and 5 bases from J; bases unmatched to any gene: 14. This sample also belongs to another study, concerning T cells expressing NK-cell markers.

The sequence was collected from a young woman in good health. The gene calls are TRBV6-1 and TRBJ2-2; 9 bases match TRBD1. Sequenced: CD4+ T cells sorted from blood. CDR3 DNA sequence: TGTGCCAGCAACTTCCCGGGACAGGGAATAAGGACCGGGGAGCTGTTTTTT. Its protein product is CASNFPGQGIRTGELFF.